This T cell receptor beta chain was obtained from a study of blood T cell repertoires in COVID-19. The junction had 11 bases not matched to a gene; V was cut back by 4 bases and J by 5 bases. The CDR3 sequence is 15 residues long. CDR1 and CDR2 from the germline V gene are SGHTA and FQGNSA. Assay used: immunoSEQ multiplex PCR; TCRdb lists only in-frame clones, some missing. Among 280,000 or so clones, about 91% were seen once, and the ten largest hold around 12%. This chain links TRBV7-2 with TRBJ2-7; 7 bases fit TRBD1. The TCR sequence derives from a woman aged 60-75 years with acute or convalescent COVID-19. Sequenced sample: peripheral blood. The CDR3 sequence: CASSYATGARDEQYF. CDR3 DNA sequence: TGTGCCAGCAGCTACGCTACAGGGGCGAGGGACGAGCAGTACTTC.